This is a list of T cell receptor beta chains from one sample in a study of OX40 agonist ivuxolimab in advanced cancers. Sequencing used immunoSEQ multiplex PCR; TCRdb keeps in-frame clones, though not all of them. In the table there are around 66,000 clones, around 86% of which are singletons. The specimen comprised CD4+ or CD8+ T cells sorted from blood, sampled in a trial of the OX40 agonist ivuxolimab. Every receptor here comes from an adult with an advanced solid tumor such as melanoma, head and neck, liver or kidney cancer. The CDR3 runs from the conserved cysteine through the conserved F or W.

CDR3: CASSSSGTMGTDTQYF
J: TRBJ2-3
V: TRBV5-4

CDR3: CASSESVAARTDTQYF
J: TRBJ2-3
V: TRBV10-1

CDR3: CASSPLVQGVQPQHF
J: TRBJ1-5
V: TRBV28

CDR3: CASSLAGGQETQYF
J: TRBJ2-5
V: TRBV7-7

CDR3: CASSEGLAGGVETQYF
J: TRBJ2-5
V: TRBV6-1

CDR3: CASSLGQGISYEQYF
J: TRBJ2-7
V: TRBV5-4

CDR3: CASSKMGSSTDTQYF
J: TRBJ2-3
V: TRBV7-8

CDR3: CASSEAVEVEQYF
J: TRBJ2-7
V: TRBV6-1

CDR3: CASRGTGLGEQYF
J: TRBJ2-7
V: TRBV2

CDR3: CASSLDQGNYGYTF
J: TRBJ1-2
V: TRBV5-4

CDR3: CASSLGEQGAEAFF
J: TRBJ1-1
V: TRBV5-1

CDR3: CASSYSGQGGTDTQYF
J: TRBJ2-3
V: TRBV6-6

CDR3: CASVDSGSALSTDTQYF
J: TRBJ2-3
V: TRBV5-4

CDR3: CASSFGQGASTGELFF
J: TRBJ2-2
V: TRBV5-1

CDR3: CASSGGGSDNEQFF
J: TRBJ2-1
V: TRBV6-1

CDR3: CASSSTTRNEQFF
J: TRBJ2-1
V: TRBV9

CDR3: CASSPPPGTSGERVNEQFF
J: TRBJ2-1
V: TRBV19

CDR3: CASSQMGQGVQPQHF
J: TRBJ1-5
V: TRBV16

CDR3: CASSPPAGAKNIQYF
J: TRBJ2-4
V: TRBV7-2

CDR3: CASSLDPRNYGYTF
J: TRBJ1-2
V: TRBV5-1

CDR3: CASSIALVGETQYF
J: TRBJ2-5
V: TRBV19

CDR3: CASSLEGAGSPLHF
J: TRBJ1-6
V: TRBV7-9

CDR3: CASSEVSVTYEQYF
J: TRBJ2-7
V: TRBV10-2

CDR3: CAGNGGPNNEKLFF
J: TRBJ1-4
V: TRBV6-1

CDR3: CASSSQLAGVYNEQFF
J: TRBJ2-1
V: TRBV5-5

CDR3: CASSFGRGLGESYTF
J: TRBJ1-2
V: TRBV5-1

CDR3: CASRGTGADTEAFF
J: TRBJ1-1
V: TRBV6-1

CDR3: CAWSRDNTGSYGYTF
J: TRBJ1-2
V: TRBV30

CDR3: CAWSSIGTPGTDTQYF
J: TRBJ2-3
V: TRBV30

CDR3: CASSPKVVTGQGDQPQHF
J: TRBJ1-5
V: TRBV27

CDR3: CASSERVPSSGELFF
J: TRBJ2-2
V: TRBV7-9

CDR3: CASRGPSVSLAGLDNQPQHF
J: TRBJ1-5
V: TRBV6-4

CDR3: CASSPGQEFTDTQYF
J: TRBJ2-3
V: TRBV18

CDR3: CASSRTPTNEKLFF
J: TRBJ1-4
V: TRBV6-1

CDR3: CASSPPGTGTSEQYF
J: TRBJ2-7
V: TRBV7-2

CDR3: CAIADRENYGYTF
J: TRBJ1-2
V: TRBV10-3

CDR3: CANGTRNQPQHF
J: TRBJ1-5
V: TRBV27

CDR3: CASSEGLAGPDTQYF
J: TRBJ2-3
V: TRBV6-1

CDR3: CATSKTRLDTQYF
J: TRBJ2-3
V: TRBV15